This T cell receptor beta chain was documented in a study of blood T cell repertoires in COVID-19. Study context: Samples of COVID-19 (acute and convalescent) were obtained from the United States, Italy and Spain. T cells, B-cell-depleted T cells, or PBMCs provided the cDNA or gDNA that served as material.

Germline CDR1 reads ENHRY; CDR2 reads SYGVKD. This CDR3 spans 14 amino acids. V was clipped by 3 bases and J by 1 base, with 8 bases between them. Original processing notes: Estimation of nucleated cell counts relied on the amplification of reference gene primers. Only in-frame clones appear in the TCRdb table, and some are missing; sequencing was by immunoSEQ multiplex PCR. V, J and clone size were drawn from that table, and D and trimming were deduced from the DNA. The table has about 83,000 clones, around 87% seen once. The V call is TRBV10-3, the J call TRBJ2-3; tentative D call: TRBD2 (6 bases). The sequenced sample was peripheral blood. This TCR came from a woman in her 50s with active or convalescent COVID-19. CDR3 DNA sequence: TGTGCCATCAGTGACCCGGGGGGCACAGATACGCAGTATTTT. It is translated as CAISDPGGTDTQYF.